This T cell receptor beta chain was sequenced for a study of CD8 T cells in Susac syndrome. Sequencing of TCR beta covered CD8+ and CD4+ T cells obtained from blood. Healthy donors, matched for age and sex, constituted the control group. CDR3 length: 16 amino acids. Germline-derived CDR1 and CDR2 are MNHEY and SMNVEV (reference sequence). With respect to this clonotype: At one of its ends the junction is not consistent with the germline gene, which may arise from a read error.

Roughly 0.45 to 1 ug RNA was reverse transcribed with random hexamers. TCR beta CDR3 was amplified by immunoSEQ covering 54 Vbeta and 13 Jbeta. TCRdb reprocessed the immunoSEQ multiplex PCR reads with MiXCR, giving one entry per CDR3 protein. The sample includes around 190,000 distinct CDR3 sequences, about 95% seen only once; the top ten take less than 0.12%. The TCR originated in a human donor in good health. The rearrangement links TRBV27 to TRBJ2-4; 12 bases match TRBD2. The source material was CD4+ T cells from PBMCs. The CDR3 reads CASSGTSGLGTPLLHF. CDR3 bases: TGTGCCAGCTCCGGGACTAGCGGGTTGGGTACTCCTCTCCTCCACTTC.